Sequencing of this TCR beta chain was carried out in a study of cytomegalovirus exposure and HLA in healthy donors. Researchers ran the PCR with 60 Vbeta and 13 Jbeta primers. TCRdb keeps only in-frame clones here, not all; method: immunoSEQ multiplex PCR. Of 200,000 to 250,000 clones in the sample, about 81% were seen once. Comments on this clone: What it binds is not known.

Healthy bone marrow donors formed the donor group. General study points: The authors listed approximately 160 TCR beta chains as cytomegalovirus-associated. TCR beta V- and J-gene trimming, according to a later analysis, was linked to a missense DCLRE1C variant. Most subjects' HLA-A and HLA-B alleles were reportedly predicted from TCR beta sequences.

Germline V gene data show CDR1 as SGHTA and CDR2 as FQGNSA. Trimming cost V 4 bases and J 0 bases, with 18 bases left between them. The CDR3 consists of 18 residues. The genes are TRBV7-2 and TRBJ2-2; unclear D gene. The specimen sequenced was PBMCs. The source is a woman aged 40 to 55 in good health and CMV-seropositive. The CDR3 region is CASSSLADKRANTGELFF. The CDR3 DNA follows: TGTGCCAGCAGCTCCCTCGCTGATAAGAGAGCGAACACCGGGGAGCTGTTTTTT.